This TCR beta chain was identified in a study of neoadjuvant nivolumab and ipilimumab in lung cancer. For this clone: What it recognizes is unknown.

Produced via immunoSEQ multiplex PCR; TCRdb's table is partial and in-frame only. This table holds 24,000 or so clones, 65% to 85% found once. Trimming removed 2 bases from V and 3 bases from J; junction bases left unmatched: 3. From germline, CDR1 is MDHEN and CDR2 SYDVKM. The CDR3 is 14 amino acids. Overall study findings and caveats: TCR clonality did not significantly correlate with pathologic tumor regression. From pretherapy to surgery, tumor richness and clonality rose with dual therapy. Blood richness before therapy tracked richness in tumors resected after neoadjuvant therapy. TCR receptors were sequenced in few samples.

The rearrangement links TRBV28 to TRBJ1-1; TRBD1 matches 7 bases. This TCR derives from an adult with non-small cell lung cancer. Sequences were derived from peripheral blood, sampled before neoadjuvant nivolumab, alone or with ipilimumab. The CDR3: CASSLTQGDTEAFF. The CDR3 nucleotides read TGTGCCAGCAGTTTAACCCAGGGGGACACTGAAGCTTTCTTT.